The 10 T cell receptor beta chains presented below share a single source sample, sequenced in a study of blood T cell repertoires in COVID-19 (dated by TCRdb to 2020 to 2021). To prepare the library, the immunoSEQ multiplex PCR assay was applied. This immuneACCESS table, as held by TCRdb, lists in-frame sequences with V and J called but not all clones. Of the missing ones, under half trace to an unresolved V gene in checked studies; the others have no known cause. This sample is represented by 200,000 to 250,000 clones; 84% of them were singletons. Of the sample, under 12% falls within the top ten clones. The sequenced sample consisted of peripheral blood. The receptors stem from an elderly woman with COVID-19, enrolled during active disease.

The gene calls are TRBV14 and TRBJ2-3; TRBD2 matches 8 bases. The V gene's germline CDR1 is SGHDN and CDR2 FVKESK. With V trimmed by 6 bases and J by 7 bases, 9 bases remained unmatched. The CDR3 runs to 14 residues. The CDR3 sequence is CASRGLGPPNTQYF. CDR3 coding DNA: TGTGCCAGCAGGGGACTAGGACCCCCGAATACGCAGTATTTT.

This chain joins TRBV10-1 and TRBJ2-5, with 8 bases fitting TRBD1. CDR1 is WNHNN, CDR2 SYGVQD, per germline (reference sequence). V lost 4 bases and J lost 6; bases outside the gene matches: 7. The CDR3 covers 14 residues. CDR3 amino acids: CASSGGRGRQTQYF. The CDR3 nucleotides read TGCGCCAGCAGTGGGGGCAGGGGGCGGCAGACCCAGTACTTC.

The sample holds one count of this clone. CDR3 in amino acids: CAWGKGGGTEAFF. Here the CDR3 DNA reads TGTGCCTGGGGAAAGGGAGGGGGCACTGAAGCTTTCTTT. The V gene is TRBV30, the J gene TRBJ1-1, with D possibly matching TRBD1 (6 bases). Trimming stripped 5 bases from V and 4 bases from J, with 14 bases between. There are 13 residues in the CDR3. Germline V gives CDR1 GTSNPN, CDR2 SVGIG (reference sequence).

This clone was detected only once. The chain has TRBV5-5 and TRBJ2-5; TRBD2 agrees at 11 bases. Germline V gene data show CDR1 as SGHKS and CDR2 as YYEKEE (reference sequence). The CDR3 loop spans 15 amino acids. The trim removed 5 bases at V and 4 bases at J, leaving 7 bases unmatched. The CDR3 here is CASRSSGGPGETQYF. CDR3 bases: TGTGCCAGCAGGTCTAGCGGGGGGCCCGGAGAGACCCAGTACTTC.

The chain links TRBV7-6 to TRBJ1-1; 7 bases match TRBD1. J gave up 5 bases and V 0 bases, and 6 bases lay outside the gene matches. The CDR3 loop spans 15 amino acids. Per germline, CDR1 SGHVS and CDR2 FNYEAQ. CDR3 region: CASSLASGGLTEAFF. CDR3 sequence (DNA): TGTGCCAGCAGCTTAGCCTCAGGGGGGCTTACTGAAGCTTTCTTT. The full variable domain, in which reference TRBV7-6 and TRBJ1-1 provide the parts outside the CDR3, is GAGVSQSPRYKVTKRGQDVALRCDPISGHVSLYWYRQALGQGPEFLTYFNYEAQQDKSGLPNDRFSAERPEGSISTLTIQRTEQRDSAMYRCASSLASGGLTEAFFGQGTRLTVV.

The chain employs TRBV28 and TRBJ2-7, with D unresolved. Per germline, CDR1 MDHEN and CDR2 SYDVKM. The CDR3 has 12 amino acids. The CDR3 loop reads CASSPKSRNPIV. The CDR3 coding sequence is TGTGCCAGCAGCCCAAAATCGCGTAACCCAATCGTC.

The chain combines TRBV2 with TRBJ2-1, with 7 bases lining up with TRBD2. Per the germline V gene, CDR1 is SNHLY and CDR2 is FYNNEI. Losses at the gene ends were 3 bases for V and 5 bases for J; bases not matched to a gene: 7. This CDR3 contains 15 residues. CDR3: CASSEASSGNNEQFF. Here the CDR3 DNA reads TGTGCCAGCAGTGAGGCCTCTAGCGGAAACAATGAGCAGTTCTTC.

The V call is TRBV5-1, the J call TRBJ2-7; TRBD2 aligns across 9 bases. The CDR3 runs 14 residues. V was clipped by 2 bases and J by 7 bases; unmatched bases: 7. Germline CDR1 SGHRS, CDR2 YFSETQ. CDR3 protein: CASSFTAGGGEQYV. The CDR3 DNA sequence: TGCGCCAGCAGCTTTACAGCGGGGGGAGGTGAGCAGTACGTC.

V and J are TRBV27 and TRBJ1-5; D may be TRBD1 (6 bases). This CDR3 is 16 amino acids long. CDR1 and CDR2 from the germline V gene are MNHEY and SMNVEV (reference sequence). V was trimmed by 5 bases and J by 0 bases, leaving 14 bases between them. The CDR3 sequence is CASSPGTRDSNQPQHF. The CDR3 region has the DNA TGTGCCAGCAGTCCAGGGACAAGGGATAGCAATCAGCCCCAGCATTTT.

This chain uses TRBV29-1 with TRBJ1-5, with D possibly being TRBD1 (5 bases). Germline V gene lookup returns CDR1 SQVTM and CDR2 ANQGSEA. The CDR3 contains 13 residues. V dropped 8 bases and J dropped 5 bases, with 16 bases sitting between them. CDR3 in amino acids: CSTSAGYDQPQHF. CDR3 DNA sequence: TGCAGCACCTCGGCAGGGTATGATCAGCCCCAGCATTTT.